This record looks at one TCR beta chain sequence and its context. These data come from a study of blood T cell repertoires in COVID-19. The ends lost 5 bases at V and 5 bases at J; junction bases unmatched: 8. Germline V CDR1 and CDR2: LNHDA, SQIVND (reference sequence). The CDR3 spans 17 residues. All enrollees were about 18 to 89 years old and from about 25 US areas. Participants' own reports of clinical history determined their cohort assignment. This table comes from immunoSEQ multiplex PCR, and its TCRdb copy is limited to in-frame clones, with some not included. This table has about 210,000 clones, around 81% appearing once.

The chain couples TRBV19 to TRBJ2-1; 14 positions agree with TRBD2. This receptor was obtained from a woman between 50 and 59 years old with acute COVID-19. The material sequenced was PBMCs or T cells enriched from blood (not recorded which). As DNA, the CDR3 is TGTGCCAGTAGTCCTCGGACTAGCGGGGGGACTGACAATGAGCAGTTCTTC. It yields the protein CASSPRTSGGTDNEQFF.